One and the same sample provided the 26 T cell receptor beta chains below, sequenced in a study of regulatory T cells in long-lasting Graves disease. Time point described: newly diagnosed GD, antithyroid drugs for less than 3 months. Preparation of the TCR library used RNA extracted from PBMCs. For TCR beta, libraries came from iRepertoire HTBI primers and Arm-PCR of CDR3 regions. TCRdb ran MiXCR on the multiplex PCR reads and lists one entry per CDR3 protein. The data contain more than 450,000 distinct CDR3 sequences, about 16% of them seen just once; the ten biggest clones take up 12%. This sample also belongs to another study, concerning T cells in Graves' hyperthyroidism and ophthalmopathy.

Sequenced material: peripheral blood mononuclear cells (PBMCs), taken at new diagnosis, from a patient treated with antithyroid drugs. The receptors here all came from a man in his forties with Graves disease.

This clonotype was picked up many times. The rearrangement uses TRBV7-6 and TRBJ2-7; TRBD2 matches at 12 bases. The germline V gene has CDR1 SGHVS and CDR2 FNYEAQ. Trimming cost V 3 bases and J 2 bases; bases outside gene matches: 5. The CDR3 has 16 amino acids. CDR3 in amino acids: CASSFGRLAGAYEQYF. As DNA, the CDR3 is TGTGCCAGCAGCTTCGGGCGACTAGCGGGAGCCTACGAGCAGTACTTC.

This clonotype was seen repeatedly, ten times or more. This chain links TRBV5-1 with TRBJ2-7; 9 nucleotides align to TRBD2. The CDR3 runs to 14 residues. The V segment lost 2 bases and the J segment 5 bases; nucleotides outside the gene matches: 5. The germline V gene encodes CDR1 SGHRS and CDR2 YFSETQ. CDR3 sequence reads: CASSLGGRDNEQYF. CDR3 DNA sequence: TGCGCCAGCAGCTTAGGCGGGAGGGACAACGAGCAGTACTTC.

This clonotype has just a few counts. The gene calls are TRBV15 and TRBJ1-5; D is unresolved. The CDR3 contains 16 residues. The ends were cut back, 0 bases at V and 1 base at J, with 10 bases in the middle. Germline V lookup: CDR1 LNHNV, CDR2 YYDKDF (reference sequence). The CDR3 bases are TGTGCCACCAGCAGAGAACCCCAAGGAAGCAATCAGCCCCAGCATTTT. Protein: CATSREPQGSNQPQHF.

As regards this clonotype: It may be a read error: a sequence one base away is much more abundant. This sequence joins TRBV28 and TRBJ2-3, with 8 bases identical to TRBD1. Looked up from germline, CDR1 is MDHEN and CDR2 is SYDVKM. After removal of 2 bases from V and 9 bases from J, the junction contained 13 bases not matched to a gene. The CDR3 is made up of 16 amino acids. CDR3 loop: CASSLPGTGVERTQYF. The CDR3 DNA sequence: TGTGCCAGCAGTTTACCCGGGACAGGCGTCGAAAGGACGCAGTATTTT.

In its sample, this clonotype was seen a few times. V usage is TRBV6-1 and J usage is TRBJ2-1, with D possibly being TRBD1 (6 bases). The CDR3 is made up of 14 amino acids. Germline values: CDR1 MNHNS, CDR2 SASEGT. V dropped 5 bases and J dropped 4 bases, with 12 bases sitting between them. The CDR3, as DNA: TGTGCCAGCAGTAGGACAGAAAGATACAATGAGCAGTTCTTC. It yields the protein CASSRTERYNEQFF.

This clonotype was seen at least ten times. The CDR3 bases are TGTGCCAGCAGTTTAGTGGGAGACGGGGATACGCAGTATTTT. Residues: CASSLVGDGDTQYF. The genes are TRBV28 and TRBJ2-3, with D possibly being TRBD2 (5 bases). This CDR3 has 14 residues. Trimming took 2 bases from V and 6 from J, leaving 12 bases between them. Germline CDR1 MDHEN, CDR2 SYDVKM.

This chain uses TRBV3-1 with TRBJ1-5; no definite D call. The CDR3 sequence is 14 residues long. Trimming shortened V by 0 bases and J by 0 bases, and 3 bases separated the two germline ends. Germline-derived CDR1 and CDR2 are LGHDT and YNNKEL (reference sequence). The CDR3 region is CASSQEPSNQPQHF. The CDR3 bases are TGTGCCAGCAGCCAAGAACCTAGCAATCAGCCCCAGCATTTT.

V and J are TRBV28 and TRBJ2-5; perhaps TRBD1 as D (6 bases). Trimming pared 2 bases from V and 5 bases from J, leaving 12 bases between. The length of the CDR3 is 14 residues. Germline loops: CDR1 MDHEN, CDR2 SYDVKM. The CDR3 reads CASSLIGGSETQYF. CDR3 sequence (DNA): TGTGCCAGCAGTTTAATAGGGGGTTCGGAGACCCAGTACTTC.

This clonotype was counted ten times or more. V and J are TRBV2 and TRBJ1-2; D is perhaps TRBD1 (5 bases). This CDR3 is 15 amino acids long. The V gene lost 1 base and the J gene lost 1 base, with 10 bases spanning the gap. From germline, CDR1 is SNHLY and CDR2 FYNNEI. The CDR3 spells CASSEGQGHNYGYTF. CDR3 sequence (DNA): TGTGCCAGCAGTGAAGGGCAGGGTCATAACTATGGCTACACCTTC.

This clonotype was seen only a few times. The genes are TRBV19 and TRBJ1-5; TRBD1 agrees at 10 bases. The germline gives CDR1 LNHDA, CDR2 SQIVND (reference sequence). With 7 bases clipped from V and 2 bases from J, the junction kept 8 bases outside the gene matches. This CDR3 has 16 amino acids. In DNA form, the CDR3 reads TGTGCCAGTACCCCGACAGGGGGCCGCCGCAATCAGCCCCAGCATTTT. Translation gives CASTPTGGRRNQPQHF. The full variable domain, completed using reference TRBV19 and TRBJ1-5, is DGGITQSPKYLFRKEGQNVTLSCEQNLNHDAMYWYRQDPGQGLRLIYYSQIVNDFQKGDIAEGYSVSREKKESFPLTVTSAQKNPTAFYLCASTPTGGRRNQPQHFGDGTRLSIL.

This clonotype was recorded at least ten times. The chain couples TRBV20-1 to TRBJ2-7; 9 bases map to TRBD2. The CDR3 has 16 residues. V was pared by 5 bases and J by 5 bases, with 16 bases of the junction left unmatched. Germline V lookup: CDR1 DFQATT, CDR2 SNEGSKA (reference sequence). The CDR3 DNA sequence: TGCAGTGCTCGCCAAAAGGGACTAGCCAGTTATCACGAGCAGTACTTC. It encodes CSARQKGLASYHEQYF.

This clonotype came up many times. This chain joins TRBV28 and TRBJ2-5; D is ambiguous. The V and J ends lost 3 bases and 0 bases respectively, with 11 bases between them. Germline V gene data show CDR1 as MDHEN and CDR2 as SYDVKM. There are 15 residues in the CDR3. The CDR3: CASSFSRPYQETQYF. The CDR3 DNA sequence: TGTGCCAGCAGTTTCTCTCGGCCGTACCAAGAGACCCAGTACTTC. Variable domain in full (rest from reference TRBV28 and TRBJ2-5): DVKVTQSSRYLVKRTGEKVFLECVQDMDHENMFWYRQDPGLGLRLIYFSYDVKMKEKGDIPEGYSVSREKKERFSLILESASTNQTSMYLCASSFSRPYQETQYFGPGTRLLVL.

The CDR3 loop reads CASSLALSGRGEQYF. CDR3 bases: TGTGCCAGCAGCTTAGCGCTTAGCGGGAGGGGCGAGCAGTACTTC. The V and J genes are TRBV7-9 and TRBJ2-7; 11 bases are a match to TRBD2. J was trimmed by 6 bases and V by 0 bases; bases with no gene match: 4. CDR1 is SEHNR and CDR2 is FQNEAQ in the germline V gene (reference sequence). The CDR3 is 15 amino acids.

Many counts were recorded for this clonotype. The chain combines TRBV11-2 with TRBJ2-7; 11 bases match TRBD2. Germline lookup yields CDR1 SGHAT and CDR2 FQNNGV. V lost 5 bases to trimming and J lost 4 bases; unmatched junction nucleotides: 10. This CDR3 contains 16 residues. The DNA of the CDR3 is TGTGCCAGCAGCCGCGGGGGAGGGACTAGCGGTTACGAGCAGTACTTC. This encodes CASSRGGGTSGYEQYF.

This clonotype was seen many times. The CDR3 here is CASSLGDENTEAFF. In DNA form, the CDR3 reads TGCGCCAGCAGCCTCGGGGACGAGAACACTGAAGCTTTCTTT. V and J are TRBV5-1 and TRBJ1-1; TRBD1 might be the D (5 bases). The CDR3 extends over 14 amino acids. The V end was cut by 4 bases, the J end by 1 base, with 11 bases between. Germline V gene lookup returns CDR1 SGHRS and CDR2 YFSETQ.

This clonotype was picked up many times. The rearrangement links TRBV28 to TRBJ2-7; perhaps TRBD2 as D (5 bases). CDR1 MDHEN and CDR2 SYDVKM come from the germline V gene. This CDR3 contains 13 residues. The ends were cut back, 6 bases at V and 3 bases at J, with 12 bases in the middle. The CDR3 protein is CASRDRGYYEQYF. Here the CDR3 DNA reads TGTGCCAGCAGGGACCGGGGTTACTACGAGCAGTACTTC.

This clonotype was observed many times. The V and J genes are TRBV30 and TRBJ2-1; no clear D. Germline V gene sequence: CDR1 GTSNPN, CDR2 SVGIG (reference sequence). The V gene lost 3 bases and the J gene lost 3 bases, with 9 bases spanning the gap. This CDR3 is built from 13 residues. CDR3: CAWSRSSYNEQFF. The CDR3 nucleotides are TGTGCCTGGAGCAGGTCCAGCTACAATGAGCAGTTCTTC.

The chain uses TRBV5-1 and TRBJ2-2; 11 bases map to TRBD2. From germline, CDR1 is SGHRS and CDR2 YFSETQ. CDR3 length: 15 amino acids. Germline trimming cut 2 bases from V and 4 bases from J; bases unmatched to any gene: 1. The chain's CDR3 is CASSFLAGGTGELFF. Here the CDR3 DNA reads TGCGCCAGCAGCTTTCTAGCGGGGGGCACCGGGGAGCTGTTTTTT.

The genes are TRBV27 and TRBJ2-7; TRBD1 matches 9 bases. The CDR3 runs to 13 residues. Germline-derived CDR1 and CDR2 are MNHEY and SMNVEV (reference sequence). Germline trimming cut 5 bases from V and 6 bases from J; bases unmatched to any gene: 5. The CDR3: CASSPRQGGEQYF. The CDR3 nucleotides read TGTGCCAGCAGTCCACGACAGGGGGGCGAGCAGTACTTC.

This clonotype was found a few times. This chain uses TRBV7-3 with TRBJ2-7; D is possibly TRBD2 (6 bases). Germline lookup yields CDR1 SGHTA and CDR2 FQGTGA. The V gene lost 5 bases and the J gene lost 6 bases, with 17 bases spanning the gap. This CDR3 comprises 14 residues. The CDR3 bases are TGTGCCAGCAGCCCTACACTAGGACTATCCGAGCAGTACTTC. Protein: CASSPTLGLSEQYF.

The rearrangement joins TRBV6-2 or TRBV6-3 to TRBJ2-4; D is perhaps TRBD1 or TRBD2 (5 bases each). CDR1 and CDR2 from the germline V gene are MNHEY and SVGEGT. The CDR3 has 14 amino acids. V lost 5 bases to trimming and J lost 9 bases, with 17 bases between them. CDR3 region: CASSVGPPWGIQYF. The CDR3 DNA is TGTGCCAGCAGTGTGGGACCGCCCTGGGGCATTCAGTACTTC.

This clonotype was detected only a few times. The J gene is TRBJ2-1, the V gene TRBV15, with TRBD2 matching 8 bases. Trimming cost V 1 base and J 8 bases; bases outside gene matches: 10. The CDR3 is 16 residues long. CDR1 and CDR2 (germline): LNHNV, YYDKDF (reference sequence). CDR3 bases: TGTGCCACCAGCAGAGGAAAGACGGGAGGGCCCGATGAGCAGTTCTTC. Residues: CATSRGKTGGPDEQFF.

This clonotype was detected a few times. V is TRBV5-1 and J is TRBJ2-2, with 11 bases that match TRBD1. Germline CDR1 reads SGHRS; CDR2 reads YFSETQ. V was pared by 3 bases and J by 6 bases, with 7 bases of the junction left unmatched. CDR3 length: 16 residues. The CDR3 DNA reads TGCGCCAGCAGCTCCGGACAGGGGGCAAATGCCGGGGAGCTGTTTTTT. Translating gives CASSSGQGANAGELFF.

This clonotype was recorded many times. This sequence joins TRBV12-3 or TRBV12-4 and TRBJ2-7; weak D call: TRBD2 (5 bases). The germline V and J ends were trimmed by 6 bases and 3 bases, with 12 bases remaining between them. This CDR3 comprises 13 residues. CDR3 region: CASRISAGYEQYF. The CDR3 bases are TGTGCCAGCAGAATCTCGGCGGGCTACGAGCAGTACTTC.

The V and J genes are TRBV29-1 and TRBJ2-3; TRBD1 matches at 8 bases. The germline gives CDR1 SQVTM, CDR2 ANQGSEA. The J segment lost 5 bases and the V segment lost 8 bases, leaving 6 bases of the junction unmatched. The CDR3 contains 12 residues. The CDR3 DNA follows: TGCAGCTCTGACAGGGGTGAAGATACGCAGTATTTT. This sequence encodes CSSDRGEDTQYF.

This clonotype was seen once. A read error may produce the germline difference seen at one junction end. CDR3 sequence (DNA): TGTGCCGCCAGTGATTCCAAGGGACTAGCGGGATTAATGACCGGGGAGCTGTTTTTT. This encodes CAASDSKGLAGLMTGELFF. The V and J genes are TRBV24-1 and TRBJ2-2; 13 bases map to TRBD2. The CDR3 runs 19 residues. Looked up from germline, CDR1 is KGHDR and CDR2 is SFDVKD.